The T cell receptor beta chain described here comes from a study of tumor-infiltrating lymphocytes in primary liver carcinoma. Study outcomes and limitations: For tumor-adjacent and tumor-blood pairs, overlap was less than that seen for tumor region pairs. Tumors had a top-250-clone fraction that was significantly higher than blood (p = 0.039).

The V gene's germline CDR1 is LGHNA and CDR2 YNFKEQ. This CDR3 is 22 amino acids long. The source of the blood RNA was unsorted whole blood, and germline DNA was extracted as well. Collection of 3 to 4 milliliters of peripheral blood took place before surgery. With a constant-region primer, TCR beta cDNA was made from around 520 ng of total RNA. Generation of the TCR beta libraries relied on three nested multiplex PCR rounds using slightly modified ARM-PCR. Use of TRBV1-TRBV30 forward primers with a C-beta reverse primer characterized the first two PCR rounds, which lasted about 10 cycles each. One entry per CDR3 protein, called by TCRdb with MiXCR from the multiplex PCR reads. The repertoire consists of some 320,000 distinct CDR3 sequences, with more than 55% occurring once and the leading ten covering approximately 9.4%. In regard to this clonotype: Its antigen is as yet unknown. At one end the junction does not follow the germline gene, possibly because of a read error.

The receptor comes from a man between 35 and 55 years old with primary liver carcinoma and hepatitis B virus infection. This rearrangement joins TRBV4-2 to TRBJ2-6; 9 nucleotides match TRBD1. The sample taken for sequencing was peripheral blood. The CDR3 sequence is CVSSQEGSGQGLIQSGANVLTF. DNA of the CDR3: TGTGTCAGCAGCCAAGAAGGTTCGGGACAGGGCCTAATCCAATCTGGGGCCAACGTCCTGACTTTC.